These T cell receptor beta chains were read from a single sample in a study of T cells in Graves' hyperthyroidism and ophthalmopathy. From the multiplex PCR reads, TCRdb called clonotypes with MiXCR, one entry per CDR3 protein. The sample lists 390,000 or so distinct CDR3 sequences, over 12% occurring once. The sample consisted of blood. The receptors derive from a young man with Graves' ophthalmopathy. Each CDR3 is given with its conserved first and last residue. Fields, in order: V gene, clone size, J gene, D gene, CDR3 length, CDR3 DNA, CDR3 protein. The D gene is left open where the match is weak. Part of the rows lack a size; the others show once, few, many or a class for expanded clones.

v_gene: TRBV5-1; abundance: many; j_gene: TRBJ2-7; d_gene: NA; len: 18; CDR3nt: TGCGCCAGCAGCTGGTCCCCTCCGGCAGGGAAGTTTCCCTACGAGCAGTACTTC; CDR3aa: CASSWSPPAGKFPYEQYF
v_gene: TRBV28; abundance: many; j_gene: TRBJ1-5; d_gene: TRBD1; len: 15; CDR3nt: TGTGCCAGCAGTTTGGACAGGGTAGGTTATCAGCCCCAGCATTTT; CDR3aa: CASSLDRVGYQPQHF
v_gene: TRBV11-2; abundance: once; j_gene: TRBJ1-5; d_gene: NA; len: 15; CDR3nt: TGTGCCAGCAGCCAGCGGACGGGGCGCAATCAGCCCCAGCATTTT; CDR3aa: CASSQRTGRNQPQHF
v_gene: TRBV30; abundance: NA; j_gene: TRBJ1-3; d_gene: NA; len: 14; CDR3nt: TGTGCCTGGACGAAGGGCGGCTCCTCAACCACCATATATTTT; CDR3aa: CAWTKGGSSTTIYF
v_gene: TRBV7-2; abundance: many; j_gene: TRBJ1-5; d_gene: NA; len: 13; CDR3nt: TGTGCCAGCAGCTTATGGGCTGAACAGCCCCAGCATTTT; CDR3aa: CASSLWAEQPQHF
v_gene: TRBV29-1; abundance: NA; j_gene: TRBJ2-2; d_gene: NA; len: 9; CDR3nt: TGCAGCGAAAGGTCACGAGGGTTTTTT; CDR3aa: CSERSRGFF
v_gene: TRBV12-3/TRBV12-4; abundance: many; j_gene: TRBJ1-1; d_gene: NA; len: 13; CDR3nt: TGTGCCTCCCTGGGCCAGGGAAACACTGAAGCTTTCTTT; CDR3aa: CASLGQGNTEAFF
v_gene: TRBV15; abundance: few; j_gene: TRBJ1-5; d_gene: TRBD1; len: 17; CDR3nt: TGTGCCACCAGCACGTCTGACAGGGGGTTCTTAGGTCAGCCCCAGCATTTT; CDR3aa: CATSTSDRGFLGQPQHF
v_gene: TRBV3-1; abundance: NA; j_gene: TRBJ2-3; d_gene: TRBD1; len: 15; CDR3nt: TGTGCCAGCAGCCAGACAGGGGGCGCTTCAGATACGCAGTATTTT; CDR3aa: CASSQTGGASDTQYF
v_gene: TRBV6-5; abundance: NA; j_gene: TRBJ2-2; d_gene: TRBD1; len: 16; CDR3nt: TGTGCCAGCAGTTACTCCCCCACAGGGGGCACCGGGGAGCTGTTTTTT; CDR3aa: CASSYSPTGGTGELFF
v_gene: TRBV10-3; abundance: many; j_gene: TRBJ2-5; d_gene: NA; len: 13; CDR3nt: TGTGCCATCAGTGGTCTTCCTCAAGAGACCCAGTACTTC; CDR3aa: CAISGLPQETQYF
v_gene: TRBV11-2; abundance: many; j_gene: TRBJ1-1; d_gene: TRBD1; len: 14; CDR3nt: TGTGCCAGCAGCAGAGAGAGGGGGCGCACTGAAGCTTTCTTT; CDR3aa: CASSRERGRTEAFF
v_gene: TRBV7-9; abundance: many; j_gene: TRBJ2-1; d_gene: TRBD2; len: 20; CDR3nt: TGTGCCAGCAGCTTAGCGGTGGGGGGGACTAGCGGGAGGAATTACAATGAGCAGTTCTTC; CDR3aa: CASSLAVGGTSGRNYNEQFF
v_gene: TRBV20-1; abundance: many; j_gene: TRBJ2-1; d_gene: NA; len: 11; CDR3nt: TGCAGTGCTAGCCCTTGGGGGGAGCAGTTCTTC; CDR3aa: CSASPWGEQFF
v_gene: TRBV12-3/TRBV12-4; abundance: few; j_gene: TRBJ1-1; d_gene: NA; len: 12; CDR3nt: TGTGCCAGCAGTCCGAATTTCGGCAAAGCTTTCTTT; CDR3aa: CASSPNFGKAFF
v_gene: TRBV7-2; abundance: many; j_gene: TRBJ1-1; d_gene: NA; len: 15; CDR3nt: TGTGCCAGCAGCCGCCTATCTGAGTTGAACACTGAAGCTTTCTTT; CDR3aa: CASSRLSELNTEAFF
v_gene: TRBV19; abundance: NA; j_gene: TRBJ1-1; d_gene: NA; len: 15; CDR3nt: TGTGCCAGTAGTATTAGGGGACCCAGGAACACTGAAGCTTTCTTT; CDR3aa: CASSIRGPRNTEAFF
v_gene: TRBV5-1; abundance: many; j_gene: TRBJ2-3; d_gene: NA; len: 13; CDR3nt: TGCGCCAGCAGCTTCCAGGGTGCAGATACGCAGTATTTT; CDR3aa: CASSFQGADTQYF
v_gene: TRBV7-2; abundance: many; j_gene: TRBJ2-5; d_gene: NA; len: 14; CDR3nt: TGTGCCAGCAGCCCTCAGGGGTGGCAAGAGACCCAGTACTTC; CDR3aa: CASSPQGWQETQYF
v_gene: TRBV2; abundance: NA; j_gene: TRBJ2-1; d_gene: NA; len: 14; CDR3nt: TGTGCCAGCAAGGAGGGGGCGCGTTCCAATGAGCAGTTCTTC; CDR3aa: CASKEGARSNEQFF
v_gene: TRBV6-2/TRBV6-3; abundance: NA; j_gene: TRBJ2-3; d_gene: NA; len: 15; CDR3nt: TGTGCCAGCAGCCCCCATCCCTTCGGCCCAGATACGCAGTATTTT; CDR3aa: CASSPHPFGPDTQYF
v_gene: TRBV11-2; abundance: many; j_gene: TRBJ2-7; d_gene: NA; len: 15; CDR3nt: TGTGCCAGCAGCTTAGGGCCAGGGCGAGGGTGGGAGCAGTACTTC; CDR3aa: CASSLGPGRGWEQYF
v_gene: TRBV6-1; abundance: few; j_gene: TRBJ2-3; d_gene: NA; len: 11; CDR3nt: TGTGCCAGCAGGGGCGACGATACGCAGTATTTT; CDR3aa: CASRGDDTQYF
v_gene: TRBV25-1; abundance: few; j_gene: TRBJ1-6; d_gene: NA; len: 14; CDR3nt: TGTGCCAGCAGTGGAGGAAAATGGGGTTCACCCCTCCACTTT; CDR3aa: CASSGGKWGSPLHF
v_gene: TRBV6-1; abundance: NA; j_gene: TRBJ2-7; d_gene: NA; len: 15; CDR3nt: TGTGCCAGCAGTGATCTCCCGGATAGTCCCGGCGAGCAGTACTTC; CDR3aa: CASSDLPDSPGEQYF
v_gene: TRBV3-1; abundance: many; j_gene: TRBJ1-5; d_gene: NA; len: 13; CDR3nt: TGTGCCAGCAGCCGGGAAGGGGTTCAGCCCCAGCATTTT; CDR3aa: CASSREGVQPQHF
v_gene: TRBV11-2; abundance: many; j_gene: TRBJ1-2; d_gene: NA; len: 14; CDR3nt: TGTGCCAGCAGCTTAGGTCGGCTTAACTATGGCTACACCTTC; CDR3aa: CASSLGRLNYGYTF
v_gene: TRBV30; abundance: NA; j_gene: TRBJ1-2; d_gene: NA; len: 11; CDR3nt: TGTGCCTGGAGGGGCAGGAGCGGCTACACCTTC; CDR3aa: CAWRGRSGYTF
v_gene: TRBV7-2; abundance: many; j_gene: TRBJ1-2; d_gene: TRBD1; len: 14; CDR3nt: TGTGCCAGCAGCCCCGACAGGGTGTCTAATGGCTACACCTTC; CDR3aa: CASSPDRVSNGYTF
v_gene: TRBV24-1; abundance: many; j_gene: TRBJ2-3; d_gene: NA; len: 16; CDR3nt: TGTGCCACCAGTGATTTTTCCAGATCGGGCACAGATACGCAGTATTTT; CDR3aa: CATSDFSRSGTDTQYF
v_gene: TRBV29-1; abundance: few; j_gene: TRBJ1-2; d_gene: NA; len: 16; CDR3nt: TGCAGCGTTGAAGGCCCAGTAGGGGGGACGGACTATGGCTACACCTTC; CDR3aa: CSVEGPVGGTDYGYTF
v_gene: TRBV27; abundance: few; j_gene: TRBJ2-5; d_gene: NA; len: 9; CDR3nt: TGTGCCAGCCGGAGGACCCAGTACTTC; CDR3aa: CASRRTQYF
v_gene: TRBV7-9; abundance: few; j_gene: TRBJ1-6; d_gene: NA; len: 15; CDR3nt: TGTGCCAGCAGCCTCGGGGACGTCGATAATTCACCCCTCCACTTT; CDR3aa: CASSLGDVDNSPLHF
v_gene: TRBV5-6; abundance: NA; j_gene: TRBJ2-5; d_gene: TRBD1; len: 15; CDR3nt: TGTGCCAGCAGCTCGCCGGGACAGGAACAAGAGACCCAGTACTTC; CDR3aa: CASSSPGQEQETQYF
v_gene: TRBV19; abundance: NA; j_gene: TRBJ1-4; d_gene: NA; len: 16; CDR3nt: TGTGCCAGTAGTACTAATCGACAGGCAACTAATGAAAAACTGTTTTTT; CDR3aa: CASSTNRQATNEKLFF
v_gene: TRBV7-9; abundance: NA; j_gene: TRBJ1-2; d_gene: TRBD1; len: 14; CDR3nt: TGTGCCAGCAGCTTAGGGGGACAGCTTTATGGCTACACCTTC; CDR3aa: CASSLGGQLYGYTF
v_gene: TRBV3-1; abundance: many; j_gene: TRBJ1-3; d_gene: NA; len: 18; CDR3nt: TGTGCCAGCAGCCATGAGGCCTCCGACAGCTTCTCTGGAAACACCATATATTTT; CDR3aa: CASSHEASDSFSGNTIYF